The sequence of this T cell receptor (beta chain) was determined in a study of blood T cell repertoires in COVID-19. Study summary: T cells, B-cell-depleted T cells, or PBMCs provided the cDNA or gDNA that served as material.

Seattle cases were enrolled at active infection and followed longitudinally. CDR1 and CDR2 (germline): SGHRS, YFSETQ. This CDR3 has 15 amino acids. V was trimmed by 0 bases and J by 4 bases, leaving 11 bases between them. In the original workflow: Counts of nucleated cells, estimated from reference gene primer amplification, were obtained. The method was immunoSEQ multiplex PCR; TCRdb's version includes in-frame clones alone and lacks a portion of them. That table supplies the V and J calls and clone size; D and trimming were determined from the DNA. The repertoire holds roughly 410,000 clones, with 89% as singletons.

The sequence came from a woman in her 40s with COVID-19, enrolled during active disease. What was sequenced was peripheral blood. This chain connects TRBV5-1 to TRBJ2-1; maybe TRBD1 (6 bases). The CDR3 coding sequence is TGCGCCAGCAGCTTGGGAGCAGGGGTTTACAATGAGCAGTTCTTC. It codes for CASSLGAGVYNEQFF.